Listed below are T cell receptor beta chains from one sample, sequenced in a study of blood T cell repertoires in COVID-19. TCRdb's table, derived via immunoSEQ multiplex PCR, lists solely in-frame clones and lacks some. This sample yields about 100,000 clones, of which around four fifths are seen a single time; under 35% belongs to the top ten. The specimen was peripheral blood. The receptors here all came from a man between 65 and 85 years old with active or convalescent COVID-19. CDR3s include the opening cysteine and the closing phenylalanine or tryptophan. Fields, in order: clone size, D gene, V gene, J gene, CDR3 protein, CDR3 DNA. The D gene is left open where the match is weak. Rows may omit the clone size; those that give it use once, few, many or a size class.

>NA|NA|TRBV24-1|TRBJ1-5
CATSNRDYSQPQHF
TGTGCCACCAGTAACAGGGATTACAGTCAGCCCCAGCATTTT
>NA|NA|TRBV2|TRBJ2-2
CASSPSGHPSTGELFF
TGTGCCAGCAGTCCATCGGGACACCCATCCACCGGGGAGCTGTTTTTT
>NA|NA|TRBV29-1|TRBJ2-7
CSVEGTASEQYF
TGCAGCGTTGAAGGGACAGCTTCCGAGCAGTACTTC
>NA|TRBD1|TRBV5-4|TRBJ2-7
CASKPMGGQGYEQYF
TGTGCCAGCAAACCCATGGGCGGACAGGGCTACGAGCAGTACTTC
>NA|TRBD1|TRBV29-1|TRBJ1-2
CSGTDLTYGYTF
TGCAGTGGGACAGATCTGACCTATGGCTACACCTTC
>once|NA|TRBV27|TRBJ2-3
CASSKLTSTDTQYF
TGTGCCAGCAGTAAGCTTACTAGCACAGATACGCAGTATTTT
>NA|NA|TRBV30|TRBJ2-3
CAWSVMAESTDTQYF
TGTGCCTGGAGTGTAATGGCGGAAAGCACAGATACGCAGTATTTT
>NA|NA|TRBV5-8|TRBJ1-2
CASSATLNRAGYTF
TGTGCCAGCAGCGCCACATTGAACAGGGCTGGCTACACCTTC
>NA|NA|TRBV7-6|TRBJ1-3
CASSLETRADPFSGNTIYF
TGTGCCAGCAGCTTAGAGACGAGAGCGGATCCGTTCTCTGGAAACACCATATATTTT
>NA|NA|TRBV19|TRBJ2-2
CASSNQGLGTGELFF
TGTGCCAGTAGTAACCAGGGATTGGGCACCGGGGAGCTGTTTTTT
>NA|TRBD2|TRBV10-3|TRBJ2-1
CATGGGGAGNEQFF
TGTGCCACCGGCGGCGGGGGGGCAGGTAATGAGCAGTTCTTC
>NA|TRBD1|TRBV6-2/TRBV6-3|TRBJ2-7
CASSWRQGMYEQYF
TGTGCCAGCAGTTGGCGACAGGGGATGTACGAGCAGTACTTC
>NA|TRBD1|TRBV5-1|TRBJ2-7
CASSVGQGNYEQYF
TGCGCCAGCAGCGTGGGACAGGGGAACTACGAGCAGTACTTC
>NA|TRBD1|TRBV19|TRBJ2-2
CASKSGTGGVGELFF
TGTGCCAGTAAATCCGGGACAGGGGGGGTCGGGGAGCTGTTTTTT
>few|NA|TRBV27|TRBJ1-6
CASRLAYNSPLHF
TGTGCCAGCAGGCTAGCCTATAATTCACCCCTCCACTTT
>once|NA|TRBV5-5|TRBJ1-5
CASSLAGDQPQHF
TGTGCCAGCAGCTTGGCCGGAGATCAGCCCCAGCATTTT
>NA|NA|TRBV27|TRBJ1-1
CAIGRDLGTEAFF
TGTGCCATCGGTCGGGATTTGGGCACTGAAGCTTTCTTT
>NA|TRBD2|TRBV30|TRBJ2-3
CAWSSGLAGGLGTDTQYF
TGTGCCTGGTCCTCGGGACTAGCGGGAGGGTTGGGCACAGATACGCAGTATTTT
>NA|TRBD1|TRBV19|TRBJ1-5
CASRKSGQGAGQPQHF
TGTGCCAGTCGCAAGTCGGGACAGGGGGCAGGTCAGCCCCAGCATTTT
>NA|NA|TRBV7-2|TRBJ1-1
CASSLIYRGQNTEAFF
TGTGCCAGCAGCTTAATCTATCGGGGACAAAACACTGAAGCTTTCTTT
>NA|TRBD1|TRBV5-1|TRBJ1-2
CASGDRGLGYTF
TGCGCCAGCGGCGACAGGGGGCTAGGCTACACCTTC
>NA|TRBD1|TRBV5-6|TRBJ1-5
CASSRDRVAQPQHF
TGTGCCAGCAGCAGGGACAGGGTGGCTCAGCCCCAGCATTTT
>NA|TRBD2|TRBV11-2|TRBJ2-3
CASSLASGSIPDTQYF
TGTGCCAGCAGCTTAGCTAGCGGGAGTATACCAGATACGCAGTATTTT
>NA|TRBD1|TRBV6-1|TRBJ2-3
CASSDRDRSTDTQYF
TGTGCCAGCAGTGACCGGGACAGAAGCACAGATACGCAGTATTTT
>NA|TRBD2|TRBV2|TRBJ2-5
CASSPGTSGGMETQYF
TGTGCCAGCAGTCCCGGGACTAGCGGGGGGATGGAGACCCAGTACTTC
>once|TRBD1|TRBV5-1|TRBJ2-7
CASSLEYGRQGATYEQYF
TGCGCCAGCAGCTTGGAATATGGAAGACAGGGGGCGACCTACGAGCAGTACTTC
>NA|NA|TRBV6-5|TRBJ1-1
CASKTGTADTEAFF
TGTGCCAGTAAAACAGGGACGGCGGACACTGAAGCTTTCTTT
>NA|NA|TRBV19|TRBJ1-5
CASSIDPPGVNQPQHF
TGTGCCAGTAGTATAGACCCTCCAGGGGTCAATCAGCCCCAGCATTTT
>NA|NA|TRBV11-2|TRBJ2-7
CASSHEKFDTYEQYF
TGTGCCAGCAGCCATGAGAAATTTGATACCTACGAGCAGTACTTC
>NA|NA|TRBV7-2|TRBJ1-6
CASSLVGHYNSPLHF
TGTGCCAGCAGCTTAGTGGGCCACTATAATTCACCCCTCCACTTT